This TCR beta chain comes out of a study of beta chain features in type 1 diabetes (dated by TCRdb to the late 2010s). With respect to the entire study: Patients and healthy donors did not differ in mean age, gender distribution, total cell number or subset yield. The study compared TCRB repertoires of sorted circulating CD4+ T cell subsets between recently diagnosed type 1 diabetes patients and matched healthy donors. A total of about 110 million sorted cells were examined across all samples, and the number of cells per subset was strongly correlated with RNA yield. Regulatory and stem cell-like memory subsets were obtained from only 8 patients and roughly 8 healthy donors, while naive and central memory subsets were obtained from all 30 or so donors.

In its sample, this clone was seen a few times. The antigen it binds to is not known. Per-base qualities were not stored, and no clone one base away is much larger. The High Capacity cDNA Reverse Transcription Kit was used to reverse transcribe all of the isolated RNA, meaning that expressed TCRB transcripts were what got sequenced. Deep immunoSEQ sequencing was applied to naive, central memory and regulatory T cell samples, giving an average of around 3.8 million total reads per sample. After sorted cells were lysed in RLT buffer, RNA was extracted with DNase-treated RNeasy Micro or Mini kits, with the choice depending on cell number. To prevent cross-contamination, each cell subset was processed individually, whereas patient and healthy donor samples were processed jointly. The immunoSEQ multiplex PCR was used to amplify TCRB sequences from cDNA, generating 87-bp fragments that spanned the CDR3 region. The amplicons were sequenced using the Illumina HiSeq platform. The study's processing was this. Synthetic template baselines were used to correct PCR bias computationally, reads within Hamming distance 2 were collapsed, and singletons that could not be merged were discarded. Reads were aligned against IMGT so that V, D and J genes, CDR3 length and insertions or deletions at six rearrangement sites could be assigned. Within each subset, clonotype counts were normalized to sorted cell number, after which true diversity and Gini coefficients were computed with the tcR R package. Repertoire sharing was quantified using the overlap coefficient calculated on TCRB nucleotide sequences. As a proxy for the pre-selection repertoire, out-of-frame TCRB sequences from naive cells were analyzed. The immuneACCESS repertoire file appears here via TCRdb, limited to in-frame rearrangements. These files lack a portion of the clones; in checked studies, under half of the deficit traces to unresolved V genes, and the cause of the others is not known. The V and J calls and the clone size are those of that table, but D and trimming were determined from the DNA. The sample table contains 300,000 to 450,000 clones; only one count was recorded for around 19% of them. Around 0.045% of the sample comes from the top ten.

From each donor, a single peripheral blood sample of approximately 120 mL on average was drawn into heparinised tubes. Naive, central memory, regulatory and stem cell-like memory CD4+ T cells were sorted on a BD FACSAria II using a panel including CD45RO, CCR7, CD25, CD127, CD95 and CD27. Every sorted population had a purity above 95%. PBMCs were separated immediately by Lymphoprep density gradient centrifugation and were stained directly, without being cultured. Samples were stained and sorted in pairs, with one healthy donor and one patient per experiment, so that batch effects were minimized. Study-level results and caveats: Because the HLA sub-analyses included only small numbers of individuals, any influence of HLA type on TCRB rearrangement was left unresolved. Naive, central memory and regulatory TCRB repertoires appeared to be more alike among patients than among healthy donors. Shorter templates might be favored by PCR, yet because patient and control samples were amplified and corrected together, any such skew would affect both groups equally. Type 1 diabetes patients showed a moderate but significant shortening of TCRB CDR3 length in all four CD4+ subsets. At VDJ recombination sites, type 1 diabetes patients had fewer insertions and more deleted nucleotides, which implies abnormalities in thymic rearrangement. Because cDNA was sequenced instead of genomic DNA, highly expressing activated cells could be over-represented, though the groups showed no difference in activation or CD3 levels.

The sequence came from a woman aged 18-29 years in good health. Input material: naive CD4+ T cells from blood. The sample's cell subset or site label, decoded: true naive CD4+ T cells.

The sequence in DNA is TGTGCCTGGAGTGGACTAGCGGGAGAAACCACCGGGGAGCTGTTTTTT. This gives the protein CAWSGLAGETTGELFF. The chain couples TRBV30 to TRBJ2-2; TRBD2 aligns with 12 central bases. The junction shows trimming of 1 base on V and 4 bases on J, and the gene matches do not reach 4 bases of it. Taken from the germline V gene (reference sequence), the CDR1 and CDR2 loops are GTSNPN and SVGIG. The CDR3 goes from the cysteine to the phenylalanine over 16 residues. Kept here is only the CDR3 DNA, which spans 48 bases and is read in frame from base 1. The full variable domain, with segments outside the CDR3 supplied by the reference TRBV30 and TRBJ2-2 proteins, appears as SQTIHQWPATLVQPVGSPLSLECTVEGTSNPNLYWYRQAAGRGLQLLFYSVGIGQISSEVPQNLSASRPQDRQFILSSKKLLLSDSGFYLCAWSGLAGETTGELFFGEGSRLTVL.